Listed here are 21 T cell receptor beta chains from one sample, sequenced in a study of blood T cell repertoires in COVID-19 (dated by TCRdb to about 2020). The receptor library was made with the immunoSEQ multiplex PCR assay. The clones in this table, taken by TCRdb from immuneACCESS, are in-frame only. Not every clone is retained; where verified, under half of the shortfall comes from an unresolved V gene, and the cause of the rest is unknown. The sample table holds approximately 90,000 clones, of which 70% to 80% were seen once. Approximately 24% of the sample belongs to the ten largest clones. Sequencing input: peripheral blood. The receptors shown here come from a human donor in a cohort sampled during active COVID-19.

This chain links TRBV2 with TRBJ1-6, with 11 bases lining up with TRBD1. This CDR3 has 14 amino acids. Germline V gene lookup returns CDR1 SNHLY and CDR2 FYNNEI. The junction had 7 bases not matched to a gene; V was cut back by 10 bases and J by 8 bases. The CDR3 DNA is TGTGCCACCGGACAGGGGGCCTGGGATTCACCCCTCCACTTT. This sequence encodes CATGQGAWDSPLHF.

CDR3 in amino acids: CASSFGLGETQYF. DNA for the CDR3: TGTGCCAGCAGCTTTGGACTAGGGGAGACCCAGTACTTC. The chain recombines TRBV7-2 with TRBJ2-5; 7 bases map to TRBD2. The ends lost 3 bases at V and 5 bases at J; junction bases unmatched: 3. CDR3 length: 13 residues. Germline V lookup: CDR1 SGHTA, CDR2 FQGNSA.

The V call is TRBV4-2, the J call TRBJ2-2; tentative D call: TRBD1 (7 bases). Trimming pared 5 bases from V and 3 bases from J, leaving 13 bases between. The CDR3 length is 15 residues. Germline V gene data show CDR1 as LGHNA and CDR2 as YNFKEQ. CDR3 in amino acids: CASSWGDSHTGELFF. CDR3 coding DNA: TGTGCCAGCAGCTGGGGGGACAGTCACACCGGGGAGCTGTTTTTT.

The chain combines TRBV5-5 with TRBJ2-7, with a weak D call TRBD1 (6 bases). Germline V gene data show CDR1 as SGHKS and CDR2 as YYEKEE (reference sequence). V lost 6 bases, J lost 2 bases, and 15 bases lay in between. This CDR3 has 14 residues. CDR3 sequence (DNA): TGTGCCAGCACGGCGGGCAGGGGAACCTACGAGCAGTACTTC. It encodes CASTAGRGTYEQYF.

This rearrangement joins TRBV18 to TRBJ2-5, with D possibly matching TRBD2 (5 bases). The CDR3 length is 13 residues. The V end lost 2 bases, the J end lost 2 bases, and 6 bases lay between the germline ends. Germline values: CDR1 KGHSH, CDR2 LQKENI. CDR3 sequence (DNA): TGTGCCAGCTCACCAACTAGACAAGAGACCCAGTACTTC. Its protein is CASSPTRQETQYF.

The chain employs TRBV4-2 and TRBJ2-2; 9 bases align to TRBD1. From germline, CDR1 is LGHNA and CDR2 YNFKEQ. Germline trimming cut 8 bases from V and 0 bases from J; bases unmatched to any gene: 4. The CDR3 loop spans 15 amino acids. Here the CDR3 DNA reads TGTGCCAGCGGACGGGACAGGGCGAACACCGGGGAGCTGTTTTTT. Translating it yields CASGRDRANTGELFF.

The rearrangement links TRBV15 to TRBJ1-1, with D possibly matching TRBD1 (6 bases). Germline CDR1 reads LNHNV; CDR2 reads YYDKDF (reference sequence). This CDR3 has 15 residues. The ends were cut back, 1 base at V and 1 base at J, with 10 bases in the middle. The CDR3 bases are TGTGCCACCAGCAGAGGGGGACAATCGAACACTGAAGCTTTCTTT. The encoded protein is CATSRGGQSNTEAFF.

Written as DNA, the CDR3 is TGCAGCGGCAGTCCAGTGAACACTGAAGCTTTCTTT. It encodes CSGSPVNTEAFF. This chain joins TRBV29-1 and TRBJ1-1; D not resolved. Germline CDR1 SQVTM, CDR2 ANQGSEA. The V and J ends lost 7 bases and 0 bases respectively, with 9 bases between them. The CDR3 runs to 12 residues.

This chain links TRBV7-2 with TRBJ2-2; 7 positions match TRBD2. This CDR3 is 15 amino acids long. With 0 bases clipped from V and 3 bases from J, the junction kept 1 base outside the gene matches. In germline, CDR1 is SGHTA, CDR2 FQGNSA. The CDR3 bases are TGTGCCAGCAGCTTAGCGGGAGGGTACACCGGGGAGCTGTTTTTT. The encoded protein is CASSLAGGYTGELFF. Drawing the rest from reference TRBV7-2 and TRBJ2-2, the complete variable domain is GAGVSQSPSNKVTEKGKDVELRCDPISGHTALYWYRQSLGQGLEFLIYFQGNSAPDKSGLPSDRFSAERTGGSVSTLTIQRTQQEDSAVYLCASSLAGGYTGELFFGEGSRLTVL.

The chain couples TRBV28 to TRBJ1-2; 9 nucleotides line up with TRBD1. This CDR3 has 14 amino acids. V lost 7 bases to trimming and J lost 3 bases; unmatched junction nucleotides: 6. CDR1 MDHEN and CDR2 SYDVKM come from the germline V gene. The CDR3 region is CASTPGQGYYGYTF. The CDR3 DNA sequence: TGTGCCAGCACCCCTGGACAGGGGTACTATGGCTACACCTTC.

The CDR3 loop is CASNGQGTRGQYF. DNA for the CDR3: TGTGCCAGCAACGGACAGGGGACACGAGGCCAGTACTTC. The chain employs TRBV2 and TRBJ2-5, with 9 positions matching TRBD1. The CDR3 has 13 amino acids. V was pared by 7 bases and J by 10 bases, with 10 bases of the junction left unmatched. CDR1 SNHLY and CDR2 FYNNEI come from the germline V gene.

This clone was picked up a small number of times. The CDR3 region is CASSFSGDHNEQFF. The CDR3 DNA reads as TGCGCCAGCAGCTTTTCCGGGGATCACAATGAGCAGTTCTTC. V and J are TRBV5-1 and TRBJ2-1; D perhaps matches TRBD2 (5 bases). V was cut by 2 bases and J by 5 bases, with 11 bases left in between. The length of the CDR3 is 14 residues. Germline V gene sequence: CDR1 SGHRS, CDR2 YFSETQ.

This CDR3 is CASSLSGTGGWNSPLHF. The CDR3 coding sequence is TGTGCCAGCAGTTTATCAGGGACAGGGGGCTGGAATTCACCCCTCCACTTT. The gene calls are TRBV28 and TRBJ1-6, with 12 bases that match TRBD1. The CDR3 consists of 17 residues. CDR1 is MDHEN and CDR2 is SYDVKM in the germline V gene. V lost 1 base and J lost 7; bases outside the gene matches: 5.

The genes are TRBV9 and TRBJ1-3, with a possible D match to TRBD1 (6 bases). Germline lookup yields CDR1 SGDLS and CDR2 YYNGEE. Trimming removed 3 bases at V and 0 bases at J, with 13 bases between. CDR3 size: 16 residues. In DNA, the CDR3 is TGTGCCAGCAGCGCCCTCGGACAGAACTCTGGAAACACCATATATTTT. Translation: CASSALGQNSGNTIYF.

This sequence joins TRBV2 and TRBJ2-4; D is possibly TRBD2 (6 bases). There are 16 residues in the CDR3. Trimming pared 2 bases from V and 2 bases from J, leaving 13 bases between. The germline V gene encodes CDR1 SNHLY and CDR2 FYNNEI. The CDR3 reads CASSERLDHTKNIQYF. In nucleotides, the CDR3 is TGTGCCAGCAGTGAAAGACTAGACCACACCAAAAACATTCAGTACTTC. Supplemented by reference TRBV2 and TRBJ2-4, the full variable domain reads EPEVTQTPSHQVTQMGQEVILRCVPISNHLYFYWYRQILGQKVEFLVSFYNNEISEKSEIFDDQFSVERPDGSNFTLKIRSTKLEDSAMYFCASSERLDHTKNIQYFGAGTRLSVL.

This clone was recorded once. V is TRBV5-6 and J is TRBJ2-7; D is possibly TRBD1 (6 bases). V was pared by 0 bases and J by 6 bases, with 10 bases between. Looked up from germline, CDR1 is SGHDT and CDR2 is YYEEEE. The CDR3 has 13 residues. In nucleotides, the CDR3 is TGTGCCAGCAGCTTGGCAGGGGTAGTCGAGCAGTACTTC. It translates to CASSLAGVVEQYF.

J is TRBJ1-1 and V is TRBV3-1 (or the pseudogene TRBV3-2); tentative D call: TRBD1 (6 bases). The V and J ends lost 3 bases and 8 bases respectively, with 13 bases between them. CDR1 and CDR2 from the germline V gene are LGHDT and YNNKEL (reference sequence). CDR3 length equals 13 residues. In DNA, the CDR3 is TGTGCCAGCAGCCACCTCTCGGGGGGCGAAGCTTTCTTT. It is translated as CASSHLSGGEAFF.

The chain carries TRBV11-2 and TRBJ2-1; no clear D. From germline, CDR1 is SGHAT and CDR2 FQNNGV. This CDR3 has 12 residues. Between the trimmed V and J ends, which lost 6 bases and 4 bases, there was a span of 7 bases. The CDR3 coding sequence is TGTGCCAGCAGTTTTAGTTACAATGAGCAGTTCTTC. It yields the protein CASSFSYNEQFF.

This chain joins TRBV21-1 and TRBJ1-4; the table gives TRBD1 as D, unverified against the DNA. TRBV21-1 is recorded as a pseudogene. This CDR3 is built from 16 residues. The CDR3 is CASRSAGSITNEKLFF. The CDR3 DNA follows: TGTGCCAGCAGAAGTGCAGGGTCCATAACTAATGAAAAACTGTTTTTT.

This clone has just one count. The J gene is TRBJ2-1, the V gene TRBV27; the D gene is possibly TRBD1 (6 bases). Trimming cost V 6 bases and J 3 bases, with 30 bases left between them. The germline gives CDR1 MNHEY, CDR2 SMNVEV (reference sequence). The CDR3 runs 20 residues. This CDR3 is CASSLPTGEYAVGVYNEQFF. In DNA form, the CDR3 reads TGTGCCAGCAGCCTGCCGACAGGAGAATACGCGGTCGGGGTCTACAATGAGCAGTTCTTC.

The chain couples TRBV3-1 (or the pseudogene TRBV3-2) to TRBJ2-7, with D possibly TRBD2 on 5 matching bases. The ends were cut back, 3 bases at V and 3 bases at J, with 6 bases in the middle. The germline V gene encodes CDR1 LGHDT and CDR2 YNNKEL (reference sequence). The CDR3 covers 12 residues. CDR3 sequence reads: CASSQGSYEQYF. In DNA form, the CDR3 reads TGTGCCAGCAGCCAGGGGAGCTACGAGCAGTACTTC.